This is a list of T cell receptor beta chains from one sample in a study of OX40 agonist ivuxolimab in advanced cancers. Here immunoSEQ multiplex PCR was the method, and the copy in TCRdb shows in-frame clones only, minus some. The sample includes about 70,000 clones, 88% seen only once; the top ten take around 2.6%. The input for sequencing was CD4+ or CD8+ T cells sorted from blood, taken in a trial of the OX40 agonist ivuxolimab. The receptors were gathered from an adult with an advanced solid tumor such as melanoma, head and neck, liver or kidney cancer. The conserved cysteine and the conserved F or W are not part of the CDR3 here.

12 | TRBV7-2 | ASSLSGNTGELF
12 | TRBV19 | AARTGGFTDTQY
11 | TRBV7-9 | ASSPQGVDTQY
12 | TRBV10-1 | ASSAQVAGNTIY
11 | TRBV5-6 | ASSYNPDQPQH
9 | TRBV6-5 | ASSSMAEAF
14 | TRBV15 | ATSVSSGRGENEQF
13 | TRBV2 | AREKGSGRGNEQF
13 | TRBV9 | ASSEVGAGKEKLF
13 | TRBV5-6 | ASSSGLAAYNEQF
13 | TRBV18 | ASSPRTGFGNEQF
13 | TRBV19 | ASSTTTGRSTEAF
14 | TRBV5-1 | ASSPGGMIGNQPQH
11 | TRBV28 | ASSLAQGVRYT
11 | TRBV19 | ASGQGHGSPLH
13 | TRBV10-1 | ASSAQAGSYNEQF
13 | TRBV11-3 | ASSIFSGGQETQY
11 | TRBV7-2 | ASSRAIYQPQH
12 | TRBV5-1 | ASSLGSMTDTQY
14 | TRBV25-1 | ASSESGTGGPGELF
13 | TRBV10-3 | AISESGRDNSPLH
14 | TRBV6-5 | ASSYGGRPGANVLT
12 | TRBV6-5 | ASRPTGGRRGYT
11 | TRBV5-1 | ASWAPPDTEAF
12 | TRBV2 | ASSEGLPPYEQY
12 | TRBV7-9 | ASSRPNLNTEAF
11 | TRBV7-3 | ASKLQGANVLT
11 | TRBV10-3 | AISVGQQETQY
11 | TRBV27 | ASSSLDFYEQY
14 | TRBV15 | ATSRGTGALAYEQY
12 | TRBV7-9 | ASSLEGRNTEAF
13 | TRBV4-1 | ASSQDPGGFYEQY
14 | TRBV2 | ASNGGLIESHNEQF
10 | TRBV30 | AGQQGTYEQY
10 | TRBV28 | ASSLRDRPQH
12 | TRBV28 | ASRTTGVGTEAF
12 | TRBV2 | ASSVVNSNQPQH
13 | TRBV15 | ATSTEGGLGEKLF
11 | TRBV19 | ASSIVANSPLH
11 | TRBV12-2 | ASRFGRYNEQF
13 | TRBV6-5 | ASRSTGGAGQPQH
12 | TRBV5-1 | ASSGDRFSYEQY